One sample yielded the 8 T cell receptor beta chains listed below, sequenced in a study of somatic mutations in cytotoxic T cells in rheumatoid arthritis. Some clones are missing from TCRdb's copy, which holds only in-frame ones; the method was immunoSEQ multiplex PCR. The profile shows just under 20,000 clones, over 70% of them singletons. Sequenced input: CD8+ T cells sorted from blood. Every receptor here comes from a woman aged 50 to 60 in good health.

V and J are TRBV18 and TRBJ2-7, with D unclear. This CDR3 has 15 amino acids. Trimming removed 6 bases at V and 3 bases at J, with 18 bases between. Per germline, CDR1 KGHSH and CDR2 LQKENI. The CDR3 loop reads CASSDPSKVRYEQYF. As DNA, the CDR3 is TGTGCCAGCTCGGATCCCTCAAAGGTTCGCTACGAGCAGTACTTC.

This clone has a single count. The rearrangement uses TRBV5-5 and TRBJ2-7; D possibly uses TRBD1 or TRBD2 (5 bases each). CDR3 size: 17 residues. Trimming stripped 5 bases from V and 0 bases from J, with 21 bases between. In germline, CDR1 is SGHKS, CDR2 YYEKEE (reference sequence). CDR3 region: CASSSAPGTYYSYEQYF. DNA of the CDR3: TGTGCCAGCAGTTCAGCGCCCGGGACGTACTACTCCTACGAGCAGTACTTC. The complete variable domain, with remaining parts taken from reference TRBV5-5 and TRBJ2-7, reads DAGVTQSPTHLIKTRGQQVTLRCSPISGHKSVSWYQQVLGQGPQFIFQYYEKEERGRGNFPDRFSARQFPNYSSELNVNALLLGDSALYLCASSSAPGTYYSYEQYFGPGTRLTVT.

The chain links TRBV5-4 to TRBJ2-5; the D is unclear. Germline loops: CDR1 SGHNT, CDR2 YYREEE (reference sequence). The CDR3 runs 14 residues. V was pared by 3 bases and J by 0 bases, with 9 bases between. The CDR3 sequence: CASSSAFDQETQYF. In DNA, the CDR3 is TGTGCCAGCAGCTCGGCGTTTGACCAAGAGACCCAGTACTTC. The full variable domain, with the rest looked up from reference TRBV5-4 and TRBJ2-5, is ETGVTQSPTHLIKTRGQQVTLRCSSQSGHNTVSWYQQALGQGPQFIFQYYREEENGRGNFPPRFSGLQFPNYSSELNVNALELDDSALYLCASSSAFDQETQYFGPGTRLLVL.

The rearrangement links TRBV29-1 to TRBJ2-7; TRBD1 matches at 7 bases. J was trimmed by 1 base and V by 6 bases; bases with no gene match: 6. There are 13 residues in the CDR3. Germline lookup yields CDR1 SQVTM and CDR2 ANQGSEA. This CDR3 is CSVRDSLSYEQYF. The CDR3 DNA reads TGCAGCGTGAGGGACAGTCTTTCCTACGAGCAGTACTTC.

This clone has only a few counts. V gene TRBV19 combines with J gene TRBJ1-1; tentative D call: TRBD1 (6 bases). The germline V gene encodes CDR1 LNHDA and CDR2 SQIVND (reference sequence). CDR3 length equals 14 residues. V was clipped by 7 bases and J by 4 bases, with 16 bases between them. The CDR3 loop is CASTRAGGGTEAFF. DNA of the CDR3: TGTGCCAGTACTAGGGCCGGAGGGGGCACTGAAGCTTTCTTT.

V and J are TRBV7-9 and TRBJ2-1; weak D call: TRBD2 (6 bases). V dropped 10 bases and J dropped 4 bases, with 11 bases sitting between them. CDR3 length equals 12 residues. CDR1 and CDR2 from the germline V gene are SEHNR and FQNEAQ (reference sequence). The CDR3 reads CATWGVYNEQFF. In DNA, the CDR3 is TGTGCCACCTGGGGGGTGTACAATGAGCAGTTCTTC.

The V and J genes are TRBV4-1 and TRBJ2-1; 8 positions match TRBD2. Germline lookup yields CDR1 MGHRA and CDR2 YSYEKL. The CDR3 spans 12 residues. V dropped 4 bases and J dropped 9; count of bases not matched to a gene: 2. In DNA, the CDR3 is TGCGCCAGCAGCCCCGGGGGGGGTGAGCAGTTCTTC. Its protein is CASSPGGGEQFF.

The chain joins TRBV11-2 to TRBJ2-5; no reliable D call. Germline V lookup: CDR1 SGHAT, CDR2 FQNNGV. The length of the CDR3 is 13 residues. V was trimmed by 0 bases and J by 1 base, leaving 3 bases between them. CDR3 protein: CASSLESQETQYF. The CDR3 nucleotides read TGTGCCAGCAGCTTAGAGAGCCAAGAGACCCAGTACTTC.